This T cell receptor (beta chain) originates from a study of T cell repertoires in cytomegalovirus infection (dated by TCRdb to the late 2010s). For the wider study: The HLA type of each donor mattered for the analysis, because public TCR beta signatures pointed to carriage of CMV infection along with the matching HLA type. General findings and caveats noted by the study authors: The ex vivo response was dominated by HLA-C-restricted CMV-specific TCR beta clonotypes, and the single most frequent clonotype in two of eight donors was supplied by these HLA-C-restricted clonotypes. Carriers of CMV infection plus the relevant HLA type were discriminated by the cumulative frequency of public TCR beta family members in the study cohort and in an independent approximately 340-donor cohort.

V was cut back by 6 bases and J by 9 bases, leaving a gap of 12 bases between them. The germline V gene provides CDR1 MNHEY and CDR2 SVGEGT. Inclusive of the bounding cysteine and phenylalanine, the CDR3 is 12 residues long. CDR3 DNA only is kept here, 36 bases in frame from base 1. This clonotype was found many times. No cognate antigen has been identified for it. No base-level quality is on record; no much larger clone is a single base apart. The reads were generated on an Illumina HiSeq 1500. TCRdb ran its own pipeline on the public reads, namely fastp trimming at Q25 and MiXCR clone calling, and kept in-frame beta chains. CDR3 protein duplicates are merged, each entry listing the most common genes and DNA. This sample is represented by over 100,000 distinct CDR3 sequences; around 10% of them were singletons. The ten largest clones represent approximately 30% of the sample.

The clonotype was recovered from a human donor in good health (CMV status not recorded). Some clones in this sample may be carry-over from other donors' samples. Sequenced: PBMCs, sequenced either directly or after in vitro stimulation (not recorded which). The receptor chain draws on TRBV6-2 or TRBV6-3 and TRBJ2-1; the D segment cannot be called with confidence. The DNA sequence reads TGTGCCAGCAGCAAAGAGTGGGGTGAGCAGTTCTTC. Its coded protein is CASSKEWGEQFF.